This T cell receptor beta chain originates from a study of post-analysis software for immune sequencing data (dated by TCRdb to about 2015). In the study overall: Disease courses on record covered relapsing-remitting, secondary progressive and progressive-relapsing multiple sclerosis, though some patients had no subtype annotation. The multiple sclerosis patient repertoires were compared with some twelve previously published healthy control repertoires from donors aged roughly 6 to 25 years. A subset of samples was prepared in parallel using single-end sample barcoding, then pooled and co-amplified after Illumina adapter ligation. The research as a whole found: Strong co-clustering of samples prepared in the same batch was shown by direct clustering with F measure, prompting a batch-effect correction. Compared with controls, multiple sclerosis patients had significantly lower normalized Chao1 diversity, a finding suggesting substantial peripheral T-cell clonal expansion. The multiple sclerosis patient group was slightly younger than the control group. Significantly higher frequencies in patients than in controls were found for roughly 5 TRBV segments, including TRBV5-6, TRBV5-1 and TRBV20-1.

To demonstrate the VDJtools post-analysis software, TCR beta repertoires were profiled from the peripheral blood of over ten young patients with multiple sclerosis. The multiple sclerosis patients were children and adolescents ranging in age from about 6 to 16 years. Concerning this clonotype: Its antigen is currently not known. Per-nucleotide qualities are absent, and no much larger clonotype sits a single base away.

Libraries were built with PCR. The sequencer was an Illumina HiSeq 2500. Unique molecular identifiers were incorporated into TCR beta cDNA libraries to reduce PCR and sequencing biases. Per 1 to 10 million input T cells, some 500,000 cDNA molecules were obtained, such that each molecule approximated one T cell. The patient libraries were prepared and sequenced using the same protocol as the earlier healthy control dataset. Samples belonging to the same batch were prepared together, multiplexed and sequenced on a shared HiSeq lane. Per the authors' processing: MIGEC handled the raw barcoded reads, throwing out single-read molecular identifier groups before consensus assembly and CDR3 extraction. Clonotype tables were post-analysed with VDJtools, and diversity was normalized by down-sampling all datasets to the smallest sample size. Repertoire overlap clustering matched CDR3 amino acid but not nucleotide sequences to correct batch-related cross-sample contamination. TCRdb trimmed the raw reads at Q25, called clones with MiXCR and kept productive beta chains. Entries that share a CDR3 protein sequence are merged under the most common genes and DNA. The V and J calls come from TCRdb's annotation, not from the publication. Counted in this sample were 800,000 to 950,000 distinct CDR3 sequences; around 53% of them appeared once. Together, the top ten hold under 6% of the sample.

According to the germline V gene (reference sequence), CDR1 reads DFQATT and CDR2 reads SNEGSKA. The CDR3 measures 12 amino acids from cysteine to phenylalanine. Just the 36-base CDR3 DNA is kept, in frame starting at base 1. The germline V end is reduced by 3 bases and the J end by 4 bases; junction bases left unmatched: 0. Recombination connected TRBV20-1 to TRBJ2-3, with 8 middle bases fitting TRBD2. Sequencing used blood. This TCR was sampled from a girl aged 5-17 years with multiple sclerosis. Read as DNA, the sequence is TGCAGTGCTAGCGGGAGGGCAGATACGCAGTATTTT. Its protein is CSASGRADTQYF.